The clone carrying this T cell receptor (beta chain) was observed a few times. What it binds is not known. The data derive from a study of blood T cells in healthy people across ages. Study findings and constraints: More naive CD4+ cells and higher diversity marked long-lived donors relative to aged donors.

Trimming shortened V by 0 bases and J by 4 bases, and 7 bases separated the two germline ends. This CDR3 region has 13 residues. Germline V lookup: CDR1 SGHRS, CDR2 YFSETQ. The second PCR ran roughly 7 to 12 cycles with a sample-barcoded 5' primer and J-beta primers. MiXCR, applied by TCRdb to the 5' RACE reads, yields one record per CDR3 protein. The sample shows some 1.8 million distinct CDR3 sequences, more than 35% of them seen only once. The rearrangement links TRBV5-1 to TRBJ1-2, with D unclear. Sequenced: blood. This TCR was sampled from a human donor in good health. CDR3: CASSLDFGYGYTF. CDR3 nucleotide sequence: TGCGCCAGCAGCTTGGATTTTGGCTATGGCTACACCTTC.